This T cell receptor (beta chain) was documented in a study of cytomegalovirus exposure and HLA in healthy donors. The CDR3 totals 16 residues. Germline V CDR1 and CDR2: SEHNR, FQNEAQ (reference sequence). Losses at the gene ends were 3 bases for V and 6 bases for J; bases not matched to a gene: 11. The PCR employed 60 Vbeta primers together with 13 Jbeta primers. The protocol was immunoSEQ multiplex PCR, while the TCRdb copy is restricted to in-frame clones and leaves out a portion. The sample includes over 120,000 clones, around a tenth seen only once; the top ten take approximately 1.9%. Sample: PBMCs. The clonotype originates from a man aged 50-59 years in good health and CMV-seronegative. This chain joins TRBV7-9 and TRBJ2-4; 7 bases agree with TRBD1. CDR3 coding DNA: TGTGCCAGCAGCTTTCCCACAGGGGTGCGTGGAAACATTCAGTACTTC. Its translation is CASSFPTGVRGNIQYF.